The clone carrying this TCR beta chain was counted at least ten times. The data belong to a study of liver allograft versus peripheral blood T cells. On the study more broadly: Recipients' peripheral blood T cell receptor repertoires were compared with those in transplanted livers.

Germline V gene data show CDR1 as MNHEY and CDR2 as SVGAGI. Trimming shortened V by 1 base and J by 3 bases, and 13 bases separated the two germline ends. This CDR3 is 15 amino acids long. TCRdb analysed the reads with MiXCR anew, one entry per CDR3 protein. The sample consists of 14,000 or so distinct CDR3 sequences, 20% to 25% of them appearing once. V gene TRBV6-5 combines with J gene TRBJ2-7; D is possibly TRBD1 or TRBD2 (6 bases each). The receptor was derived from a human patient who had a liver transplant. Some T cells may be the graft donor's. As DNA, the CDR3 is TGTGCCAGCAGTTACTGGGAACAGGGAGGCTACGAGCAGTACTTC. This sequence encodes CASSYWEQGGYEQYF.